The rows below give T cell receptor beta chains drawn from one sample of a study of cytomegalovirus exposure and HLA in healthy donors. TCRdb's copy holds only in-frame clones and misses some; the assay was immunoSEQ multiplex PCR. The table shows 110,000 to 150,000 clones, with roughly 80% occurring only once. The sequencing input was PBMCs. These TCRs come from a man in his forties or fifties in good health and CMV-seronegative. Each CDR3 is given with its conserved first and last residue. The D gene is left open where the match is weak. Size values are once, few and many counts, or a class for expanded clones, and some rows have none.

CDR3nt: TGCGCCAGCAGCTTGGAACAAAACTCCTACGAGCAGTACTTC
CDR3aa: CASSLEQNSYEQYF
len: 14
j_gene: TRBJ2-7
d_gene: .
v_gene: TRBV5-1
abundance: .

CDR3nt: TGTGCCAGCAGTGACCCGGACATTCATAGCAATCAGCCCCAGCATTTT
CDR3aa: CASSDPDIHSNQPQHF
len: 16
j_gene: TRBJ1-5
d_gene: .
v_gene: TRBV2
abundance: few

CDR3nt: TGTGCCAGCAGTTATCCGGGACAGGGGGCCGACGAGCAGTACTTC
CDR3aa: CASSYPGQGADEQYF
len: 15
j_gene: TRBJ2-7
d_gene: TRBD1
v_gene: TRBV6-6
abundance: .

CDR3nt: TGTGCCAGCGGACAGGGAAATCAGCCCCAGCATTTT
CDR3aa: CASGQGNQPQHF
len: 12
j_gene: TRBJ1-5
d_gene: TRBD1
v_gene: TRBV2
abundance: .

CDR3nt: TGTGCCAGCAGCTTAGTTGCGGGGTTGGGTCAGCCCCAGCATTTT
CDR3aa: CASSLVAGLGQPQHF
len: 15
j_gene: TRBJ1-5
d_gene: .
v_gene: TRBV7-8
abundance: .

CDR3nt: TGCGCCAGCAGCCAAGCTGGACTTACTAAGCCCCAGCATTTT
CDR3aa: CASSQAGLTKPQHF
len: 14
j_gene: TRBJ1-5
d_gene: .
v_gene: TRBV4-1
abundance: .

CDR3nt: TGTGCCAGCAGTCCCGGGACAAAGTATGGCTACACCTTC
CDR3aa: CASSPGTKYGYTF
len: 13
j_gene: TRBJ1-2
d_gene: .
v_gene: TRBV6-6
abundance: .

CDR3nt: TGTGCCAGCAGCGTAGATGGCAGGGTTACTGAAAAACTGTTTTTT
CDR3aa: CASSVDGRVTEKLFF
len: 15
j_gene: TRBJ1-4
d_gene: .
v_gene: TRBV9
abundance: .

CDR3nt: TGTGCCAGCAGTGAAGACTGGGACAGGGGGCGAAATGAGCAGTTCTTC
CDR3aa: CASSEDWDRGRNEQFF
len: 16
j_gene: TRBJ2-1
d_gene: TRBD1
v_gene: TRBV6-1
abundance: .

CDR3nt: TGTGCCAGCAGCTTGGCGTCCGAGCAGTACTTC
CDR3aa: CASSLASEQYF
len: 11
j_gene: TRBJ2-7
d_gene: .
v_gene: TRBV5-4
abundance: .

CDR3nt: TGCGCCAGCAGCCAAGATAGGGACTTCTACGAGCAGTACTTC
CDR3aa: CASSQDRDFYEQYF
len: 14
j_gene: TRBJ2-7
d_gene: .
v_gene: TRBV4-3
abundance: .

CDR3nt: TGTGCCAGCAGCCCCGGTGTGGGGCTCTCCTACGAGCAGTACTTC
CDR3aa: CASSPGVGLSYEQYF
len: 15
j_gene: TRBJ2-7
d_gene: .
v_gene: TRBV11-2
abundance: .

CDR3nt: TGTGCTAGTGGTTTATCCGGGGGGGCAGATACGCAGTATTTT
CDR3aa: CASGLSGGADTQYF
len: 14
j_gene: TRBJ2-3
d_gene: TRBD2
v_gene: TRBV12-5
abundance: .

CDR3nt: TGTGCCAGCAGTGAGAGCGGGGGGGTGTTCGGGGAGCTGTTTTTT
CDR3aa: CASSESGGVFGELFF
len: 15
j_gene: TRBJ2-2
d_gene: TRBD2
v_gene: TRBV2
abundance: few

CDR3nt: TGTGCCAGCAGCGTTTTCAGGGGGAGGTACGAGCAGTACTTC
CDR3aa: CASSVFRGRYEQYF
len: 14
j_gene: TRBJ2-7
d_gene: .
v_gene: TRBV11-2
abundance: .

CDR3nt: TGTGCCAGCAGCTCCCAGGGATACGAGGTATGGGACACTGAAGCTTTCTTT
CDR3aa: CASSSQGYEVWDTEAFF
len: 17
j_gene: TRBJ1-1
d_gene: .
v_gene: TRBV13
abundance: .

CDR3nt: TGTGCCAGCAGTACAACAGGGCGGGGGGCAACTAATGAAAAACTGTTTTTT
CDR3aa: CASSTTGRGATNEKLFF
len: 17
j_gene: TRBJ1-4
d_gene: .
v_gene: TRBV28
abundance: .

CDR3nt: TGTGCCAGCAGCCAAGGGGTGGGCTCCTACGAGCAGTACTTC
CDR3aa: CASSQGVGSYEQYF
len: 14
j_gene: TRBJ2-7
d_gene: .
v_gene: TRBV13
abundance: few

CDR3nt: TGTGCCAGCAGCGCCCCCCGGGACAAAACAGATACGCAGTATTTT
CDR3aa: CASSAPRDKTDTQYF
len: 15
j_gene: TRBJ2-3
d_gene: .
v_gene: TRBV9
abundance: few

CDR3nt: TGTGCCAGTAGTACCACGACAGGGCTGACCTACGAGCAGTACTTC
CDR3aa: CASSTTTGLTYEQYF
len: 15
j_gene: TRBJ2-7
d_gene: TRBD1
v_gene: TRBV19
abundance: .

CDR3nt: TGCGCCAGCAGCCTAACGGCGGGGACAGGGGGCAATGAGCAGTTCTTC
CDR3aa: CASSLTAGTGGNEQFF
len: 16
j_gene: TRBJ2-1
d_gene: TRBD1
v_gene: TRBV5-1
abundance: .

CDR3nt: TGTGCCAGCAGCTTGGGTAGCGGGGATACGCAGTATTTT
CDR3aa: CASSLGSGDTQYF
len: 13
j_gene: TRBJ2-3
d_gene: TRBD2
v_gene: TRBV7-2
abundance: .

CDR3nt: TGCGCCAGCAGCCCTGGGAGGCGACACAATGAGCAGTTCTTC
CDR3aa: CASSPGRRHNEQFF
len: 14
j_gene: TRBJ2-1
d_gene: .
v_gene: TRBV5-1
abundance: .

CDR3nt: TGCGCCAGCAGCCAAGTGGCAGGGACCGGGGAGCTGTTTTTT
CDR3aa: CASSQVAGTGELFF
len: 14
j_gene: TRBJ2-2
d_gene: .
v_gene: TRBV4-1
abundance: .